A single sample gave rise to the 30 T cell receptor beta chains below, sequenced in a study of OX40 agonist ivuxolimab in advanced cancers. Profiling relied on immunoSEQ multiplex PCR, and the TCRdb table lists in-frame clones only, not all of them. The data hold 35,000 to 40,000 clones, with around 89% observed a single time. Sequenced material: CD4+ or CD8+ T cells sorted from blood, taken in a trial of the OX40 agonist ivuxolimab. These receptors were collected from an adult with an advanced solid tumor such as melanoma, head and neck, liver or kidney cancer.

The V gene is TRBV28, the J gene TRBJ1-5; TRBD1 agrees at 7 bases. Germline V lookup: CDR1 MDHEN, CDR2 SYDVKM. The CDR3 length is 15 residues. V lost 5 bases, J lost 3 bases, and 7 bases stayed unmatched. For the CDR3, the DNA is TGTGCCAGCAGTGTAACCGGGACAGACAATCAGCCCCAGCATTTT. Encoded protein: CASSVTGTDNQPQHF. The full variable domain, completed using reference TRBV28 and TRBJ1-5, is DVKVTQSSRYLVKRTGEKVFLECVQDMDHENMFWYRQDPGLGLRLIYFSYDVKMKEKGDIPEGYSVSREKKERFSLILESASTNQTSMYLCASSVTGTDNQPQHFGDGTRLSIL.

V and J are TRBV6-5 and TRBJ2-2; no definite D call. The CDR3 totals 13 residues. Deletions cut 2 bases from V and 3 bases from J, with 4 bases between. CDR1 MNHEY and CDR2 SVGAGI come from the germline V gene. The CDR3 region is CASSYDYTGELFF. As DNA, the CDR3 is TGTGCCAGCAGTTACGACTACACCGGGGAGCTGTTTTTT.

In the case of this clone: An end of the junction does not agree with germline; a read error may underlie this. The chain uses TRBV29-1 and TRBJ1-2; D ambiguous. The length of the CDR3 is 11 residues. CDR1 is SQVTM and CDR2 is ANQGSEA in the germline V gene. CDR3 region: CSVETGVGLDF. CDR3 bases: TGCAGCGTTGAAACCGGAGTTGGACTAGACTTC.

The V gene is TRBV2, the J gene TRBJ2-4, with 7 nucleotides matching TRBD2. Germline-derived CDR1 and CDR2 are SNHLY and FYNNEI. The CDR3 is 14 amino acids. The V segment lost 4 bases and the J segment 7 bases; nucleotides outside the gene matches: 7. The DNA of the CDR3 is TGTGCCAGCAGTGCCCCGGTGGGGGGGAACATTCAGTACTTC. It is translated as CASSAPVGGNIQYF.

The chain employs TRBV20-1 and TRBJ2-7; tentatively, D is TRBD2 (6 bases). The CDR3 covers 11 residues. The germline gives CDR1 DFQATT, CDR2 SNEGSKA (reference sequence). CDR3 residues: CSAGTAYEQYF. CDR3 DNA: TGCAGCGCGGGAACTGCCTACGAGCAGTACTTC.

The chain combines TRBV9 with TRBJ2-1, with 9 bases identical to TRBD1. Trimming at V came to 4 bases and at J to 8 bases, leaving 10 bases not matched to a gene. This CDR3 spans 15 amino acids. Germline-derived CDR1 and CDR2 are SGDLS and YYNGEE. The DNA for the CDR3 is TGTGCCAGCAGCCTCTCCGGGACAGGGCTCGATGAGCAGTTCTTC. Translated: CASSLSGTGLDEQFF.

The rearrangement links TRBV7-9 to TRBJ2-5, with a possible D match to TRBD1 (5 bases). Trimming took off 5 bases at V and 5 bases at J, with 15 bases between the two ends. Germline V gene lookup returns CDR1 SEHNR and CDR2 FQNEAQ (reference sequence). CDR3 length equals 14 residues. This chain's CDR3 is CASSPDSRFETQYF. DNA of the CDR3: TGTGCCAGCAGCCCTGACAGCCGGTTTGAGACCCAGTACTTC.

The rearrangement joins TRBV5-4 to TRBJ2-1; D is uncertain. Deletions cut 0 bases from V and 1 base from J, with 2 bases between. The CDR3 has 13 residues. Per germline, CDR1 SGHNT and CDR2 YYREEE (reference sequence). CDR3 DNA sequence: TGTGCCAGCAGCTTGGAATCCTACAATGAGCAGTTCTTC. Translation: CASSLESYNEQFF. Drawing the rest from reference TRBV5-4 and TRBJ2-1, the complete variable domain is ETGVTQSPTHLIKTRGQQVTLRCSSQSGHNTVSWYQQALGQGPQFIFQYYREEENGRGNFPPRFSGLQFPNYSSELNVNALELDDSALYLCASSLESYNEQFFGPGTRLTVL.

The chain has TRBV20-1 and TRBJ2-7; unclear D gene. Between the trimmed V and J ends, which lost 1 base and 1 base, there was a span of 2 bases. The germline V gene has CDR1 DFQATT and CDR2 SNEGSKA (reference sequence). The length of the CDR3 is 11 residues. CDR3: CSARGSYEQYF. The CDR3 DNA is TGCAGTGCTAGAGGGTCCTACGAGCAGTACTTC.

The V call is TRBV19, the J call TRBJ1-4, with 7 positions matching TRBD1. The CDR3 consists of 14 residues. Losses at the gene ends were 6 bases for V and 4 bases for J; bases not matched to a gene: 5. CDR1 and CDR2 (germline): LNHDA, SQIVND (reference sequence). CDR3 coding DNA: TGTGCCAGTAGCACCGGGACAGATAATGAAAAACTGTTTTTT. Its protein product is CASSTGTDNEKLFF.

The chain carries TRBV28 and TRBJ2-5, with D possibly being TRBD2 (6 bases). The germline CDR1 and CDR2 sequences are MDHEN and SYDVKM. This CDR3 is built from 11 residues. Trimming took off 8 bases at V and 3 bases at J, with 7 bases between the two ends. The CDR3 loop is CASGGEETQYF. The CDR3 coding sequence is TGTGCCAGCGGCGGGGAAGAGACCCAGTACTTC.

The rearrangement links TRBV13 to TRBJ2-2, with D perhaps TRBD2 (5 bases). The CDR3 runs 14 residues. Trimming removed 5 bases at V and 8 bases at J, with 15 bases between. Germline CDR1 is PRHDT and CDR2 is FYEKMQ (reference sequence). CDR3 coding DNA: TGTGCCAGCAGCCCCTGGGCCGGGGAAGGGGAGCTGTTTTTT. This codes for CASSPWAGEGELFF.

The V gene is TRBV4-3, the J gene TRBJ1-3; D gene unclear. Trimming shortened V by 4 bases and J by 0 bases, and 16 bases separated the two germline ends. CDR1 LGHNA and CDR2 YSLEER come from the germline V gene. This CDR3 spans 17 amino acids. CDR3 amino acids: CASSPSDPRFSGNTIYF. The CDR3 DNA reads as TGCGCCAGCAGCCCAAGTGATCCCAGGTTCTCTGGAAACACCATATATTTT.

V usage is TRBV6-5 and J usage is TRBJ1-4, with D perhaps matching TRBD1 (5 bases). Germline CDR1 and CDR2: MNHEY and SVGAGI. This CDR3 has 14 residues. Trimming left V 5 bases short and J 6 bases short, with 13 bases between. The CDR3 here is CASSGIGRDEKLFF. DNA of the CDR3: TGTGCCAGCAGTGGGATAGGCAGGGATGAAAAACTGTTTTTT.

This clone was seen a handful of times. The V gene is TRBV7-3, the J gene TRBJ2-1; D perhaps matches TRBD2 (7 bases). Trimming shortened V by 1 base and J by 4 bases, and 14 bases separated the two germline ends. CDR3 length: 16 amino acids. Germline V gene lookup returns CDR1 SGHTA and CDR2 FQGTGA. The CDR3 DNA reads TGTGCCAGCAGCTTAATATCAGGGGACTATTACAATGAGCAGTTCTTC. It encodes CASSLISGDYYNEQFF.

This chain uses TRBV7-3 with TRBJ2-1, with D possibly matching TRBD2 (7 bases). Trimming shortened V by 2 bases and J by 4 bases, and 21 bases separated the two germline ends. Germline loops: CDR1 SGHTA, CDR2 FQGTGA. CDR3 size: 18 residues. CDR3 sequence (DNA): TGTGCCAGCAGCTTATCGGCTTTGGGCGGGGGCTGGTACAATGAGCAGTTCTTC. It codes for CASSLSALGGGWYNEQFF.

The gene calls are TRBV27 and TRBJ2-7; weak D call: TRBD2 (6 bases). CDR3 size: 11 residues. V gave up 7 bases and J gave up 5 bases, with 9 bases separating them. Germline V gives CDR1 MNHEY, CDR2 SMNVEV (reference sequence). The DNA of the CDR3 is TGTGCCAGCACGGAGGGAGACGAGCAGTACTTC. Amino acid sequence: CASTEGDEQYF.

Worth noting for this clone: The sample contains more than one DNA sequence encoding this CDR3. The chain carries TRBV11-2 and TRBJ2-7; perhaps TRBD2 as D (5 bases). V was cut by 1 base and J by 3 bases, with 7 bases left in between. Per germline, CDR1 SGHAT and CDR2 FQNNGV. The CDR3 has 13 residues. The CDR3 region is CASSLGTSYEQYF. In DNA form, the CDR3 reads TGTGCCAGCAGCTTAGGCACTAGCTACGAGCAGTACTTC. Together with reference TRBV11-2 and TRBJ2-7, the CDR3 gives the full variable domain: EAGVAQSPRYKIIEKRQSVAFWCNPISGHATLYWYQQILGQGPKLLIQFQNNGVVDDSQLPKDRFSAERLKGVDSTLKIQPAKLEDSAVYLCASSLGTSYEQYFGPGTRLTVT.

There are a few counts of this clone. V is TRBV6-5 and J is TRBJ2-5; TRBD2 might be the D (6 bases). V lost 0 bases, J lost 5 bases, and 16 bases lay in between. The germline CDR1 and CDR2 sequences are MNHEY and SVGAGI. The length of the CDR3 is 16 residues. The CDR3 region has the DNA TGTGCCAGCAGTTACTCCGGGCCTGGGGGGTTGGAGACCCAGTACTTC. This sequence encodes CASSYSGPGGLETQYF.

This clone is classed as large. The chain recombines TRBV28 with TRBJ2-7; 9 nucleotides match TRBD1. This CDR3 has 15 amino acids. Germline V gives CDR1 MDHEN, CDR2 SYDVKM. V dropped 6 bases and J dropped 1; count of bases not matched to a gene: 7. The CDR3 is CASSPFGQGSYEQYF. The CDR3 DNA reads TGTGCCAGCAGCCCCTTCGGACAGGGGTCCTACGAGCAGTACTTC.

In nucleotides, the CDR3 is TGTGCCAGCAGCTCGGGACAGACCACCGGGGAGCTGTTTTTT. Translated: CASSSGQTTGELFF. The chain is built from TRBV7-3 and TRBJ2-2; 7 positions agree with TRBD1. The CDR3 extends over 14 amino acids. Germline trimming cut 4 bases from V and 4 bases from J; bases unmatched to any gene: 3. Per germline, CDR1 SGHTA and CDR2 FQGTGA.

This clone was found once. The chain joins TRBV5-1 to TRBJ1-2, with D unresolved. The V gene lost 6 bases and the J gene lost 0 bases, with 9 bases spanning the gap. The CDR3 loop spans 13 amino acids. Per the germline V gene, CDR1 is SGHRS and CDR2 is YFSETQ. The DNA of the CDR3 is TGCGCCAGCAACCCGGGAGCTAACTATGGCTACACCTTC. Translated, it gives CASNPGANYGYTF.

The chain carries TRBV4-3 and TRBJ1-1; D gene uncertain. Trimming left V 1 base short and J 3 bases short, with 15 bases between. This CDR3 spans 16 amino acids. Germline CDR1 reads LGHNA; CDR2 reads YSLEER. The CDR3: CASSQVLVTYYTEAFF. The CDR3 DNA reads as TGCGCCAGCAGCCAAGTCCTTGTCACATACTACACTGAAGCTTTCTTT.

The chain employs TRBV19 and TRBJ1-5; possibly TRBD1 for D (5 bases). The CDR3 extends over 18 amino acids. The V gene's germline CDR1 is LNHDA and CDR2 SQIVND (reference sequence). V gave up 7 bases and J gave up 4 bases, with 26 bases separating them. CDR3 nucleotides: TGTGCCAGTACCCACTTAGACAGAGGGCTCCATCCTAATCAGCCCCAGCATTTT. This encodes CASTHLDRGLHPNQPQHF.

V and J are TRBV10-1 and TRBJ1-6; 7 positions agree with TRBD1. V lost 6 bases, J lost 4 bases, and 24 bases stayed unmatched. This CDR3 contains 21 residues. Germline values: CDR1 WNHNN, CDR2 SYGVQD (reference sequence). CDR3 protein: CASRLPRDSKALHHYNSPLHF. The CDR3 DNA follows: TGCGCCAGCAGGCTACCTCGGGACAGCAAAGCCTTACATCATTATAATTCACCCCTCCACTTT.

The chain employs TRBV29-1 and TRBJ2-7; perhaps TRBD2 as D (6 bases). Trimming removed 4 bases from V and 7 bases from J, with 11 bases in between. CDR3 length equals 11 residues. Per germline, CDR1 SQVTM and CDR2 ANQGSEA. CDR3 sequence reads: CSVVGGWEQYF. The DNA for the CDR3 is TGCAGCGTTGTTGGGGGGTGGGAGCAGTACTTC.

The rearrangement links TRBV27 to TRBJ2-7; 7 bases line up with TRBD2. J gave up 3 bases and V 6 bases, and 5 bases lay outside the gene matches. The CDR3 spans 13 residues. Germline CDR1 reads MNHEY; CDR2 reads SMNVEV (reference sequence). This CDR3 is CASSPGGGYEQYF. Here the CDR3 DNA reads TGTGCCAGCAGCCCGGGCGGGGGCTACGAGCAGTACTTC.

This clone was counted a few times. The rearrangement joins TRBV6-5 to TRBJ2-2; the match to TRBD2 covers 7 bases. Germline values: CDR1 MNHEY, CDR2 SVGAGI. CDR3 length: 13 amino acids. Here the CDR3 DNA reads TGTGGGAGCGGGGACCAAAACACCGGGGAGCTGTTTTTT. As protein: CGSGDQNTGELFF.

This chain uses TRBV6-6 with TRBJ2-7; tentatively, D is TRBD1 (5 bases). The CDR3 contains 12 residues. Germline values: CDR1 MNHNY, CDR2 SVGAGI (reference sequence). V was clipped by 4 bases and J by 5 bases, with 9 bases between them. CDR3 region: CASSSTAHEQYF. Here the CDR3 DNA reads TGTGCCAGCAGTTCGACAGCCCACGAGCAGTACTTC.

This clone was observed a single time. CDR3 residues: CASRSLAGGANTGELFF. DNA for the CDR3: TGTGCCAGCAGGTCCCTAGCGGGGGGCGCGAACACCGGGGAGCTGTTTTTT. This chain uses TRBV28 with TRBJ2-2, with TRBD2 matching over 11 bases. This CDR3 has 17 residues. Germline V gene lookup returns CDR1 MDHEN and CDR2 SYDVKM. The junction had 6 bases not matched to a gene; V was cut back by 6 bases and J by 0 bases.